This T cell receptor beta chain was profiled in a study of blood T cell repertoires in COVID-19. Overall study: T cells, B-cell-depleted T cells, or PBMCs supplied cDNA or gDNA.

Per germline, CDR1 MDHEN and CDR2 SYDVKM. CDR3 length: 14 residues. V was cut by 3 bases and J by 6 bases, with 11 bases left in between. In the authors' workflow: Amplification of reference gene primers provided the estimated nucleated cell counts. TCRdb's copy holds only in-frame clones and misses some; the assay was immunoSEQ multiplex PCR. That table furnishes V, J and clone size, whereas the DNA furnished D and trimming. The sample has 90,000 or so clones, around 90% seen once. The specimen was peripheral blood. The clonotype was recovered from a woman in her 70s with acute or convalescent COVID-19. The V and J genes are TRBV28 and TRBJ1-4, with D perhaps TRBD1 (6 bases). The CDR3 nucleotides are TGTGCCAGCAGTTTTCTGGGGGCGGATGAAAAACTGTTTTTT. This sequence encodes CASSFLGADEKLFF.